The T cell receptor (beta chain) described here comes from a study of CD8 T cells in ankylosing spondylitis. This clonotype was counted many times. TCRdb recomputed calls from the 5' RACE reads with MiXCR, one row per CDR3 protein. The sample has 300,000 to 350,000 distinct CDR3 sequences; approximately 10% are singletons. The germline V gene encodes CDR1 DFQATT and CDR2 SNEGSKA (reference sequence). The CDR3 is 14 residues long. After removal of 6 bases from V and 7 bases from J, the junction contained 11 bases not matched to a gene. The rearrangement links TRBV20-1 to TRBJ2-3; 9 bases map to TRBD2. The sequenced sample consisted of blood, either unsorted or a sorted T cell fraction (not recorded which). This TCR was recovered from a female donor with ankylosing spondylitis or in good health (not recorded which). The CDR3 DNA sequence: TGCAGTGCCCCAACCCCGACTAGCGGAAATACGCAGTATTTT. Translated: CSAPTPTSGNTQYF.